This T cell receptor beta chain originates from a study of shared clonotypes between healthy human individuals. Study-wide context: Samples came from a couple of female and three male donors aged 18 to 49. Three CD4 naive, three CD4 memory, two CD8 naive and one CD8 memory plate were used per donor.

Trimming took off 0 bases at V and 5 bases at J, with 10 bases between the two ends. Looked up from germline, CDR1 is ENHRY and CDR2 is SYGVKD. CDR3 length: 14 residues. Whole-study findings and limits: Some clonotypes were shared by all four sorted-subset donors, while others were not shared. The non-shared ones had lower generation probabilities than the shared ones.

About this clone: Its antigen is unknown.

TCRdb keeps only in-frame clones here, not all; method: immunoSEQ multiplex PCR. This sample has some 2,000,000 clones; 95% occur once, and the top ten carry 0.1% to 0.15%. Those who donated, Caucasian adults without exception, all lived in Nashville, Tennessee. This sequence was found in a man between 18 and 35 years old in good health. Sequencing was done on a sample of naive CD4+ T cells sorted from blood. Subset specified: CD45RA+ positively selected. The chain uses TRBV10-3 and TRBJ2-5, with D possibly TRBD2 on 5 matching bases. CDR3 in DNA: TGTGCCATCAGTGAGTCGGGAGTATCGGAGACCCAGTACTTC. It codes for CAISESGVSETQYF.